Presented here are 30 T cell receptor beta chains from one specimen sequenced in a study of chemoradiotherapy in HPV16-positive cancers. Sequenced by immunoSEQ multiplex PCR; TCRdb stores in-frame clones only, minus some. In the table there are 5,000 to 6,000 clones, approximately 89% of which are singletons. Here the sequenced sample was blood, taken from a patient who underwent chemoradiotherapy. These receptors were collected from a human donor with HPV-associated anogenital cancer.

This clone showed up just a few times. The chain links TRBV7-7 to TRBJ2-7, with D perhaps matching TRBD1 or TRBD2 (5 bases each). This CDR3 comprises 13 residues. Germline V CDR1 and CDR2: SSHAT, FNYEAQ (reference sequence). CDR3 nucleotide sequence: TGTGTGGGGGTAGGGCAGTCATCCTACGAGCAGTACTTC. Translation: CVGVGQSSYEQYF.

The chain carries TRBV6-4 and TRBJ2-1; 12 positions match TRBD2. The junction had 3 bases not matched to a gene; V was cut back by 3 bases and J by 6 bases. This CDR3 contains 15 residues. CDR1 is MRHNA, CDR2 SNTAGT, per germline. In nucleotides, the CDR3 is TGTGCCAGCAGTGAGCTAGCGGGAGGGGGCAATGAGCAGTTCTTC. Its protein is CASSELAGGGNEQFF.

The chain links TRBV27 to TRBJ2-7; a possible D gene is TRBD2 (6 bases). Germline assignment: CDR1 MNHEY and CDR2 SMNVEV (reference sequence). V lost 5 bases and J lost 3, with 17 bases in between. This CDR3 spans 15 amino acids. The CDR3 spells CASSPEPSGFYEQYF. The CDR3 region has the DNA TGTGCCAGCAGTCCGGAACCGAGCGGGTTCTACGAGCAGTACTTC.

This rearrangement joins TRBV19 to TRBJ2-2, with 9 nucleotides matching TRBD1. The junction had 5 bases not matched to a gene; V was cut back by 6 bases and J by 3 bases. CDR1 and CDR2 (germline): LNHDA, SQIVND (reference sequence). This CDR3 has 15 residues. DNA for the CDR3: TGTGCCAGTAGACCGGGACAGGGAGACACCGGGGAGCTGTTTTTT. Its protein is CASRPGQGDTGELFF.

V gene TRBV19 combines with J gene TRBJ1-2; TRBD1 matches at 10 bases. Germline V lookup: CDR1 LNHDA, CDR2 SQIVND (reference sequence). There are 15 residues in the CDR3. Trimming cost V 6 bases and J 7 bases; bases outside gene matches: 11. CDR3 bases: TGTGCCAGTAGCCCCTCCGGGGACAGGGGCCGTGGCTACACCTTC. It specifies CASSPSGDRGRGYTF.

The chain couples TRBV6-5 to TRBJ1-5; D unclear. The CDR3 contains 15 residues. Germline V gene lookup returns CDR1 MNHEY and CDR2 SVGAGI. Trimming shortened V by 3 bases and J by 3 bases, and 12 bases separated the two germline ends. The CDR3: CASSYAGGPNQPQHF. The DNA for the CDR3 is TGTGCCAGCAGTTATGCAGGAGGACCCAATCAGCCCCAGCATTTT.

The chain joins TRBV5-4 to TRBJ2-3; 7 bases are a match to TRBD2. This CDR3 is 17 amino acids long. Trimming cost V 2 bases and J 6 bases; bases outside gene matches: 15. Germline CDR1 SGHNT, CDR2 YYREEE (reference sequence). CDR3 sequence: CASSLTPGRGDLDTQYF. CDR3 coding DNA: TGTGCCAGCAGCTTAACCCCGGGACGGGGGGATTTGGATACGCAGTATTTT. The whole variable domain, remainder taken from reference TRBV5-4 and TRBJ2-3, is ETGVTQSPTHLIKTRGQQVTLRCSSQSGHNTVSWYQQALGQGPQFIFQYYREEENGRGNFPPRFSGLQFPNYSSELNVNALELDDSALYLCASSLTPGRGDLDTQYFGPGTRLTVL.

The rearrangement links TRBV4-3 to TRBJ1-5; D is perhaps TRBD1 (5 bases). CDR3 length: 14 amino acids. V lost 4 bases and J lost 5, with 12 bases in between. The V gene's germline CDR1 is LGHNA and CDR2 YSLEER. The CDR3 region has the DNA TGCGCCAGCAGCCCGGGATTGGGGGATCAGCCCCAGCATTTT. Translating gives CASSPGLGDQPQHF.

This chain joins TRBV29-1 and TRBJ1-4; 7 nucleotides line up with TRBD1. Per germline, CDR1 SQVTM and CDR2 ANQGSEA. The CDR3 loop spans 12 amino acids. J was trimmed by 10 bases and V by 6 bases; bases with no gene match: 8. CDR3 amino acids: CSVAGTVGKLFF. The CDR3 region has the DNA TGCAGCGTCGCCGGGACAGTAGGAAAACTGTTTTTT.

V and J are TRBV11-2 and TRBJ2-1, with D perhaps assigned TRBD1 or TRBD2 (6 bases each). In germline, CDR1 is SGHAT, CDR2 FQNNGV. The CDR3 covers 14 residues. V gave up 2 bases and J gave up 6 bases, with 11 bases separating them. The CDR3 sequence: CASSLLGGSNEQFF. DNA of the CDR3: TGTGCCAGCAGCTTACTGGGGGGCAGCAATGAGCAGTTCTTC.

This chain connects TRBV6-6 to TRBJ1-1, with a tentative D call TRBD1 (6 bases). Germline V gives CDR1 MNHNY, CDR2 SVGAGI (reference sequence). The CDR3 has 12 residues. V was shortened by 9 bases and J by 0 bases, with 8 bases between the two germline ends. The CDR3 region is CASGQMNTEAFF. DNA of the CDR3: TGTGCCAGTGGACAGATGAACACTGAAGCTTTCTTT.

This clone showed up just once. The gene calls are TRBV5-4 and TRBJ2-5, with 13 bases that match TRBD2. Gene TRBJ2-7 matches the end of the DNA better, so the J call may be wrong. This CDR3 is built from 15 residues. Germline V gene sequence: CDR1 SGHNT, CDR2 YYREEE (reference sequence). The CDR3 loop is CASSPGLAGAYEQYF. Written as DNA, the CDR3 is TGTGCCAGCAGCCCCGGACTAGCGGGGGCCTACGAGCAGTACTTC.

CDR3 region: CASSVGTGGSTDTQYF. The CDR3 DNA follows: TGTGCCAGCAGCGTTGGGACAGGGGGGAGCACAGATACGCAGTATTTT. This chain joins TRBV7-9 and TRBJ2-3; 11 bases line up with TRBD1. CDR1 and CDR2 (germline): SEHNR, FQNEAQ (reference sequence). V dropped 5 bases and J dropped 0; count of bases not matched to a gene: 4. The CDR3 is 16 residues long.

This rearrangement joins TRBV6-9 to TRBJ1-1; 8 nucleotides agree with TRBD1. This CDR3 has 13 amino acids. In germline, CDR1 is MNHGY, CDR2 SVAAGI. V dropped 7 bases and J dropped 4; count of bases not matched to a gene: 5. The CDR3 DNA reads TGTGCCAGCAACCGACAGGGGAGCACTGAAGCTTTCTTT. This encodes CASNRQGSTEAFF.

The chain carries TRBV2 and TRBJ2-5; D gene ambiguous. V was clipped by 2 bases and J by 5 bases, with 6 bases between them. The CDR3 covers 12 residues. From germline, CDR1 is SNHLY and CDR2 FYNNEI. CDR3 nucleotide sequence: TGTGCCAGCAGTGAACTGCGGGAGACCCAGTACTTC. This translates into CASSELRETQYF.

This clone came up once. This sequence joins TRBV28 and TRBJ2-3, with a weak D call TRBD2 (5 bases). The length of the CDR3 is 15 residues. V was pared by 5 bases and J by 1 base, with 13 bases between. Germline CDR1 is MDHEN and CDR2 is SYDVKM. CDR3 in DNA: TGTGCCAGCAGTCCCGTCGGGATACGCACAGATACGCAGTATTTT. As protein: CASSPVGIRTDTQYF. The whole variable domain, filled in from reference TRBV28 and TRBJ2-3, reads DVKVTQSSRYLVKRTGEKVFLECVQDMDHENMFWYRQDPGLGLRLIYFSYDVKMKEKGDIPEGYSVSREKKERFSLILESASTNQTSMYLCASSPVGIRTDTQYFGPGTRLTVL.

The chain employs TRBV18 and TRBJ2-1, with 14 bases aligning to TRBD2. The CDR3 extends over 15 amino acids. V gave up 3 bases and J gave up 10 bases; unmatched junction bases: 5. The germline V gene has CDR1 KGHSH and CDR2 LQKENI. The CDR3 reads CASSPGTSGGAEQFF. The CDR3 nucleotides are TGTGCCAGCTCACCTGGGACTAGCGGGGGTGCCGAGCAGTTCTTC. Combining the CDR3 with reference TRBV18 and TRBJ2-1 gives the whole variable domain NAGVMQNPRHLVRRRGQEARLRCSPMKGHSHVYWYRQLPEEGLKFMVYLQKENIIDESGMPKERFSAEFPKEGPSILRIQQVVRGDSAAYFCASSPGTSGGAEQFFGPGTRLTVL.

J is TRBJ1-1 and V is TRBV19, with D perhaps TRBD1 (5 bases). This CDR3 is built from 13 residues. Germline CDR1 is LNHDA and CDR2 is SQIVND (reference sequence). Trimming took 3 bases from V and 4 from J, leaving 9 bases between them. CDR3 sequence (DNA): TGTGCCAGTAGTATTCAGGGCCGCACTGAAGCTTTCTTT. Translating gives CASSIQGRTEAFF.

This chain uses TRBV9 with TRBJ2-1, with D uncertain. Germline V gene lookup returns CDR1 SGDLS and CDR2 YYNGEE. The CDR3 sequence is 12 residues long. V was cut by 0 bases and J by 7 bases, with 5 bases left in between. Here the CDR3 reads CASSVALNEQFF. DNA for the CDR3: TGTGCCAGCAGCGTAGCCTTGAATGAGCAGTTCTTC.

CDR3 bases: TGCGCCAGCAGAAGGCCGGGACAGGGTTCGAATCAGCCCCAGCATTTT. Amino acid sequence: CASRRPGQGSNQPQHF. The chain has TRBV4-3 and TRBJ1-5, with 9 bases fitting TRBD1. Per germline, CDR1 LGHNA and CDR2 YSLEER. V was pared by 6 bases and J by 4 bases, with 10 bases of the junction left unmatched. The CDR3 is made up of 16 amino acids.

The CDR3 sequence: CASSYEPGNTIYF. In DNA, the CDR3 is TGTGCCAGCAGCTATGAACCTGGAAACACCATATATTTT. The chain links TRBV11-3 to TRBJ1-3, with unresolved D. CDR1 is SGHNT, CDR2 YENEEA, per germline. The CDR3 is made up of 13 amino acids. V dropped 4 bases and J dropped 2 bases, with 6 bases sitting between them.

The table lists this clone with a few counts. The V and J genes are TRBV18 and TRBJ1-2, with 7 bases that match TRBD1. The CDR3 covers 15 residues. The junction had 8 bases not matched to a gene; V was cut back by 3 bases and J by 4 bases. From germline, CDR1 is KGHSH and CDR2 LQKENI. The CDR3 is CASSPVGGPGYGYTF. CDR3 nucleotides: TGTGCCAGCTCACCTGTAGGGGGCCCCGGCTATGGCTACACCTTC.

V gene TRBV12-5 combines with J gene TRBJ2-5; TRBD1 matches at 9 bases. This CDR3 spans 15 amino acids. Germline trimming cut 5 bases from V and 1 base from J; bases unmatched to any gene: 5. Germline-derived CDR1 and CDR2 are LGHNT and FRNRAP. CDR3 residues: CASGLPTGGQETQYF. DNA for the CDR3: TGTGCTAGTGGTCTACCGACAGGGGGCCAAGAGACCCAGTACTTC.

The chain combines TRBV11-2 with TRBJ1-4; the D is unclear. This CDR3 spans 13 amino acids. CDR1 and CDR2 from the germline V gene are SGHAT and FQNNGV. Trimming took 5 bases from V and 10 from J, leaving 14 bases between them. Written as DNA, the CDR3 is TGTGCCAGCAGCCCCGGTTCAGATGGAAAACTGTTTTTT. It is translated as CASSPGSDGKLFF.

The CDR3 spells CASSAQGGTEAFF. The CDR3 DNA reads TGTGCCAGCAGCGCACAGGGGGGAACTGAAGCTTTCTTT. This chain links TRBV9 with TRBJ1-1; 8 bases align to TRBD1. J lost 5 bases, V lost 3 bases, and 3 bases had no gene match. The CDR3 loop spans 13 amino acids. The germline gives CDR1 SGDLS, CDR2 YYNGEE.

The J gene is TRBJ1-1, the V gene TRBV18, with TRBD1 matching 7 bases. The CDR3 extends over 15 amino acids. With 1 base clipped from V and 3 bases from J, the junction kept 5 bases outside the gene matches. Germline-derived CDR1 and CDR2 are KGHSH and LQKENI. CDR3: CASSPRTGADTEAFF. Here the CDR3 DNA reads TGTGCCAGCTCACCACGCACAGGGGCGGACACTGAAGCTTTCTTT.

The chain employs TRBV7-9 and TRBJ1-2; possibly TRBD1 for D (6 bases). CDR1 and CDR2 from the germline V gene are SEHNR and FQNEAQ (reference sequence). CDR3 size: 15 residues. V was pared by 6 bases and J by 2 bases, with 16 bases between. The CDR3 DNA follows: TGTGCCAGCAGTACAGGGACGGTACGCAACTATGGCTACACCTTC. Protein: CASSTGTVRNYGYTF.

This clone appeared once. The chain carries TRBV11-3 and TRBJ2-1, with TRBD2 matching 8 bases. Germline CDR1 reads SGHNT; CDR2 reads YENEEA. The junction had 1 base not matched to a gene; V was cut back by 0 bases and J by 0 bases. The CDR3 sequence is 16 residues long. CDR3 nucleotides: TGTGCCAGCAGCTTAGAAGGGACTAGCTCCTACAATGAGCAGTTCTTC. Protein sequence: CASSLEGTSSYNEQFF.

This clone came up once. The chain carries TRBV18 and TRBJ1-4; D may be TRBD1 (6 bases). The CDR3 has 15 residues. Trimming left V 6 bases short and J 4 bases short, with 15 bases between. Germline V gives CDR1 KGHSH, CDR2 LQKENI. The CDR3 DNA follows: TGTGCCAGCTCCCCGGGACATTCCGTTAATGAAAAACTGTTTTTT. Amino acids: CASSPGHSVNEKLFF.

CDR3 in amino acids: CASSQDGQINQPQHF. As DNA, the CDR3 is TGCGCCAGCAGCCAAGATGGGCAGATCAATCAGCCCCAGCATTTT. The chain links TRBV4-3 to TRBJ1-5; D gene uncertain. The germline CDR1 and CDR2 sequences are LGHNA and YSLEER. Between the trimmed V and J ends, which lost 0 bases and 3 bases, there was a span of 9 bases. CDR3 length equals 15 residues.